Shown below are 9 T cell receptor beta chains from a single sample sequenced in a study of T cells in Graves' hyperthyroidism and ophthalmopathy. The investigators amplified TCR beta CDR3 regions from RNA transcripts. The TCR CDR3 first-round RT-PCR relied on the HTBI primer set. Via MiXCR, TCRdb re-called the multiplex PCR reads, giving one row per CDR3 protein. The data hold under 200,000 distinct CDR3 sequences, with roughly 9.4% observed a single time. Sequenced material: blood. Source of these receptors: a woman aged 18-35 years with Graves' hyperthyroidism that later progressed to Graves' ophthalmopathy.

This clonotype was counted between two and nine times. The chain combines TRBV30 with TRBJ2-7, with D perhaps being TRBD1 or TRBD2 (5 bases each). Germline CDR1 is GTSNPN and CDR2 is SVGIG (reference sequence). CDR3 length equals 15 residues. The V end was cut by 4 bases, the J end by 0 bases, with 16 bases between. The CDR3 DNA reads as TGTGCCTGGACTACGAAACGGGGACCCTCCTACGAGCAGTACTTC. This translates into CAWTTKRGPSYEQYF. The variable domain in full, with the rest retrieved from reference TRBV30 and TRBJ2-7, is SQTIHQWPATLVQPVGSPLSLECTVEGTSNPNLYWYRQAAGRGLQLLFYSVGIGQISSEVPQNLSASRPQDRQFILSSKKLLLSDSGFYLCAWTTKRGPSYEQYFGPGTRLTVT.

This clonotype was recorded at least ten times. The V call is TRBV29-1, the J call TRBJ2-7; no definite D call. The V end lost 3 bases, the J end lost 4 bases, and 10 bases lay between the germline ends. CDR1 is SQVTM and CDR2 is ANQGSEA in the germline V gene. There are 12 residues in the CDR3. The CDR3 loop is CSVDDGSYEQYF. DNA for the CDR3: TGCAGCGTTGACGATGGCAGTTACGAGCAGTACTTC.

This clonotype was seen ten or more times. The rearrangement uses TRBV14 and TRBJ2-7; 10 nucleotides align to TRBD1. V was clipped by 3 bases and J by 1 base; unmatched bases: 3. Germline V gene lookup returns CDR1 SGHDN and CDR2 FVKESK. The CDR3 consists of 15 residues. This CDR3 reads CASSHGQGGSYEQYF. CDR3 nucleotide sequence: TGTGCCAGCAGCCATGGACAGGGGGGATCCTACGAGCAGTACTTC.

This clonotype was recorded at least ten times. The chain joins TRBV27 to TRBJ2-1; 11 bases map to TRBD2. The CDR3 has 17 amino acids. Germline V gives CDR1 MNHEY, CDR2 SMNVEV (reference sequence). Germline trimming cut 1 base from V and 6 bases from J; bases unmatched to any gene: 8. Here the CDR3 reads CASSLWAVAGGRNEQFF. The CDR3 DNA is TGTGCCAGCAGTTTATGGGCCGTAGCGGGAGGGCGCAATGAGCAGTTCTTC.

CDR3 in amino acids: CASSQRGQWATDTQYF. In DNA, the CDR3 is TGTGCCAGCAGCCAGCGGGGGCAGTGGGCCACAGATACGCAGTATTTT. The rearrangement joins TRBV7-2 to TRBJ2-3; TRBD2 agrees at 8 bases. Looked up from germline, CDR1 is SGHTA and CDR2 is FQGNSA. Losses at the gene ends were 5 bases for V and 2 bases for J; bases not matched to a gene: 9. The CDR3 has 16 amino acids.

This clonotype was observed a few times. The CDR3 loop is CASSGSGVLDNEQFF. DNA of the CDR3: TGTGCCAGCAGCGGTAGCGGGGTCTTGGACAATGAGCAGTTCTTC. This chain joins TRBV9 and TRBJ2-1; 8 bases match TRBD2. The V segment lost 3 bases and the J segment 5 bases; nucleotides outside the gene matches: 7. The CDR3 consists of 15 residues. Germline CDR1 and CDR2: SGDLS and YYNGEE.

This clonotype showed up many times. This chain links TRBV7-9 with TRBJ1-2; D is possibly TRBD1 (5 bases). The CDR3 is 13 amino acids. Between the trimmed V and J ends, which lost 11 bases and 4 bases, there was a span of 17 bases. Germline CDR1 and CDR2: SEHNR and FQNEAQ (reference sequence). Here the CDR3 reads CAHEEGAGYGYTF. The DNA of the CDR3 is TGTGCCCACGAGGAAGGGGCCGGCTATGGCTACACCTTC.

This chain joins TRBV13 and TRBJ1-1; D gene unclear. Germline V CDR1 and CDR2: PRHDT, FYEKMQ (reference sequence). CDR3 length: 13 residues. Trimming left V 4 bases short and J 1 base short, with 7 bases between. Written as DNA, the CDR3 is TGTGCCAGCAGCTCCGGGTCGAACACTGAAGCTTTCTTT. Encoded protein: CASSSGSNTEAFF.

This clonotype has ten or more counts. The CDR3 DNA follows: TGTGCCAGCAGTGGCTTGACAGCTCTGGGGTCCCAAGAGACCCAGTACTTC. It translates to CASSGLTALGSQETQYF. This sequence joins TRBV6-1 and TRBJ2-5, with D perhaps TRBD1 (5 bases). CDR3 size: 17 residues. CDR1 is MNHNS, CDR2 SASEGT, per germline. Trimming stripped 4 bases from V and 1 base from J, with 19 bases between.